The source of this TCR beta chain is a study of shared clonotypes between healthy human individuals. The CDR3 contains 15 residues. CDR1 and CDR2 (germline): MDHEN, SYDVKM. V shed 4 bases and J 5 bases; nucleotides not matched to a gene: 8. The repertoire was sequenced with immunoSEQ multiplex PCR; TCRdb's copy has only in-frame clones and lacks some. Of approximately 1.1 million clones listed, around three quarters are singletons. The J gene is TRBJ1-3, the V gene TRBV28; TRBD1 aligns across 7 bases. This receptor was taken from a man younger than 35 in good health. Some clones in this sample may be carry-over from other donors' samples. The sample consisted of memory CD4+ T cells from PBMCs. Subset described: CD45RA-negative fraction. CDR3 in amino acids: CASSSPGQKRNTIYF. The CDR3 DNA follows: TGTGCCAGCAGTTCCCCGGGACAGAAAAGAAACACCATATATTTT.